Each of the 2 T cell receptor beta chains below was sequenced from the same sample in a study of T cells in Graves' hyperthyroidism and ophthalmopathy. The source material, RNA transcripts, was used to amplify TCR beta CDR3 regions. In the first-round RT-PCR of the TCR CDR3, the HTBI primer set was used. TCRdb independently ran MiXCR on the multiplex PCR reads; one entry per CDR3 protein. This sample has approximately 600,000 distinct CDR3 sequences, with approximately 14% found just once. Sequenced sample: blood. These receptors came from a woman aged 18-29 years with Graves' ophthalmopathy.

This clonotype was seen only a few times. The CDR3 nucleotides read TGTGCCAGTAGTATTGTAACGGGACAGGGGTCCGGAAGTTTCTTT. Translation: CASSIVTGQGSGSFF. This sequence joins TRBV19 and TRBJ1-1; 10 nucleotides match TRBD1. Per germline, CDR1 LNHDA and CDR2 SQIVND (reference sequence). J gave up 13 bases and V 3 bases, and 14 bases lay outside the gene matches. The CDR3 loop spans 15 amino acids.

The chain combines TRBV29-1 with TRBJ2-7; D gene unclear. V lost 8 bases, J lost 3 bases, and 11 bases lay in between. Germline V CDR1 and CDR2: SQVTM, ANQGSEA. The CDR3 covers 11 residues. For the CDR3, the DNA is TGCAGCTCCGAAGAAGGCTACGAGCAGTACTTC. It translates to CSSEEGYEQYF.